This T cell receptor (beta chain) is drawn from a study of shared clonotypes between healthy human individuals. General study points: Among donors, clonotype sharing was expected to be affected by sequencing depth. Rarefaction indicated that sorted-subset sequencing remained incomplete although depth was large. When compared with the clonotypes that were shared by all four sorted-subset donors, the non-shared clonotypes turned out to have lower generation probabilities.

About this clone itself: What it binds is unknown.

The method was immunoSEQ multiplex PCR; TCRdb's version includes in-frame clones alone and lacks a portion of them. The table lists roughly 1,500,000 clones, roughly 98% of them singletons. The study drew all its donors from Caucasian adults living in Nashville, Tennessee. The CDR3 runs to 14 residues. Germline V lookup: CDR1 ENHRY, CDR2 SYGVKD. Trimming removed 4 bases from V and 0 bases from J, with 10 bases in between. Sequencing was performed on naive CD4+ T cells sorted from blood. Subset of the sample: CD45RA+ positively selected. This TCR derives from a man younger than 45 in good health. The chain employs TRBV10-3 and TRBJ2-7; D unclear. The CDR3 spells CAISGLSGSYEQYF. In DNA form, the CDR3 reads TGTGCCATCAGTGGACTTAGTGGCTCCTACGAGCAGTACTTC.